These T cell receptor beta chains were read from a single sample in a study of vaccination and CD4 T cells after COVID-19. These receptors are not linked to any known antigen. Via MiXCR, TCRdb re-called the PCR reads, giving one row per CDR3 protein. The table lists some 26,000 distinct CDR3 sequences, roughly 50% of them singletons, with 25% to 30% in the top ten. The material was CD4+ T cells from blood, cultured in vitro, obtained before SARS-CoV-2 vaccination. The receptors here all came from a human donor who received a COVID-19 vaccine. Both conserved end residues are part of each CDR3. The order of the fields is J gene, clone size, V gene, CDR3 protein. Rows may omit the clone size; those that give it use once, few, many or a size class.

J: TRBJ1-6; size: .; V: TRBV15; CDR3: CATARSIDNSPLHF
J: TRBJ2-7; size: .; V: TRBV7-2; CDR3: CASSLEFSYEQYF
J: TRBJ1-5; size: few; V: TRBV20-1; CDR3: CSASFQGRTDQPQHF
J: TRBJ1-2; size: once; V: TRBV3-1; CDR3: CASSQDYTGYGYTF
J: TRBJ2-2; size: .; V: TRBV29-1; CDR3: CSVEGQGNTGELFF
J: TRBJ2-1; size: .; V: TRBV10-3; CDR3: CAINPGQGANEQFF
J: TRBJ2-5; size: .; V: TRBV7-9; CDR3: CASSLAGGYQETQYF
J: TRBJ2-2; size: .; V: TRBV7-2; CDR3: CASSRLAGVTGELFF
J: TRBJ1-3; size: .; V: TRBV2; CDR3: CASGPTGSGNTIYF
J: TRBJ2-1; size: .; V: TRBV15; CDR3: CATSRDRGSYNEQFF
J: TRBJ2-1; size: .; V: TRBV10-1; CDR3: CASSDPAGDRNEQFF
J: TRBJ2-2; size: .; V: TRBV6-2/TRBV6-3; CDR3: CASRILKVGELFF
J: TRBJ1-1; size: .; V: TRBV5-4; CDR3: CASSLRADTEAFF
J: TRBJ2-3; size: .; V: TRBV5-1; CDR3: CASSPGGGYTDTQYF